This T cell receptor (beta chain) was retrieved from a study of T cells after yellow fever vaccination. The junction had 11 bases not matched to a gene; V was cut back by 5 bases and J by 7 bases. CDR1 is DFQATT, CDR2 SNEGSKA, per germline (reference sequence). This CDR3 comprises 14 residues. Details on this clonotype: The antigen remains undetermined.

As TCR cDNA was made by 5'RACE template switching, a universal primer site and UMIs were added. TCRdb called the 5' RACE reads again in MiXCR, with one record for every CDR3 protein. The table shows roughly 300,000 distinct CDR3 sequences, with 7% to 10% occurring only once. Whole-study results and caveats: Abundant clonotypes from the bulk population could get into FACS-sorted repertoires as contaminants. Most clones from primary vaccination were detected again post-booster (about 95% CD4, about 85% CD8).

Sample: PBMCs, taken 45 days after the first yellow fever vaccination. This TCR derives from a young man who received the YFV17D yellow fever vaccine. The chain carries TRBV20-1 and TRBJ1-2; 9 positions match TRBD1. The CDR3 is CSARTQGAQSGYTF. The DNA of the CDR3 is TGCAGTGCTCGGACACAGGGGGCGCAATCTGGCTACACCTTC.